What follows are 4 T cell receptor beta chains derived from one specimen sequenced in a study of cytotoxic CD8 clonotypes in ibrutinib-treated CLL. Some clones are missing from TCRdb's copy, which holds only in-frame ones; the method was immunoSEQ multiplex PCR. In the table there are some 80,000 clones, around 79% of which are singletons. The sequencing here drew on PBMCs, taken after 12 months of ibrutinib treatment. These receptors all come from a human donor with chronic lymphocytic leukemia.

In DNA, the CDR3 is TGTGCCAGCAGCGTAGCCCCAGACATGAACACTGAAGCTTTCTTT. Protein sequence: CASSVAPDMNTEAFF. The chain combines TRBV9 with TRBJ1-1; no clear D. Trimming left V 0 bases short and J 0 bases short, with 9 bases between. Germline values: CDR1 SGDLS, CDR2 YYNGEE. This CDR3 has 15 residues.

This clone was seen only once. This chain uses TRBV5-4 with TRBJ2-6; 9 bases are a match to TRBD1. Germline V gene data show CDR1 as SGHNT and CDR2 as YYREEE (reference sequence). V lost 4 bases to trimming and J lost 0 bases; unmatched junction nucleotides: 8. CDR3 length: 18 residues. This CDR3 is CASSTTGQGPSGANVLTF. The CDR3 DNA is TGTGCCAGCAGCACAACGGGACAGGGACCCTCTGGGGCCAACGTCCTGACTTTC.

A single count supports this clone. V usage is TRBV28 and J usage is TRBJ1-5; D uncertain. Germline loops: CDR1 MDHEN, CDR2 SYDVKM. Trimming shortened V by 6 bases and J by 5 bases, and 14 bases separated the two germline ends. The CDR3 consists of 14 residues. CDR3 loop: CASRPARRDQPQHF. Written as DNA, the CDR3 is TGTGCCAGCAGGCCCGCCAGGAGAGATCAGCCCCAGCATTTT.

The chain joins TRBV7-2 to TRBJ2-5, with D perhaps matching TRBD1 or TRBD2 (6 bases each). There are 13 residues in the CDR3. Germline V lookup: CDR1 SGHTA, CDR2 FQGNSA. Trimming removed 6 bases from V and 5 bases from J, with 13 bases in between. CDR3 loop: CASRGGPGETQYF. The CDR3 coding sequence is TGTGCCAGCAGGGGGGGCCCGGGGGAGACCCAGTACTTC.